The rows below give T cell receptor beta chains drawn from one sample of a study of T cells after yellow fever vaccination. One entry per CDR3 protein, called by TCRdb with MiXCR from the 5' RACE reads. The sample carries about 550,000 distinct CDR3 sequences, 15% to 20% recorded once. The specimen comprised PBMCs, sampled 15 days after the yellow fever booster vaccination. These receptors were taken from a man younger than 40 who received the YFV17D yellow fever vaccine. The CDR3 runs from the conserved cysteine through the conserved F or W. Fields, in order: CDR3 protein, CDR3 DNA, J gene, D gene, V gene, clone size. A D gene is named only where the DNA matches it firmly. Expanded clones get a size class; other rows say once, few or many, or leave the size out.

CSVHKYGGNEKLFF TGCAGCGTCCATAAATACGGGGGCAACGAAAAACTGTTTTTT TRBJ1-4 - TRBV29-1 -
CASSAGVRDTEAFF TGTGCCAGCAGCGCAGGGGTGAGGGACACTGAAGCTTTCTTT TRBJ1-1 - TRBV7-8 few
CSARGIRGMGNTGELFF TGCAGTGCTAGGGGTATCAGGGGAATGGGTAACACCGGGGAGCTGTTTTTT TRBJ2-2 - TRBV20-1 -
CASSPYQATQYF TGTGCCAGCAGCCCCTATCAGGCTACGCAGTATTTT TRBJ2-3 - TRBV7-6 many
CSAPPYQETQYF TGCAGTGCCCCTCCGTACCAAGAGACCCAGTACTTC TRBJ2-5 - TRBV20-1 few
CASSLSASYEQYF TGTGCCAGCAGCTTATCTGCCTCCTACGAGCAGTACTTC TRBJ2-7 - TRBV7-2 few
CASSLRLGSSYNEQFF TGTGCCAGCAGTTTACGTCTCGGGAGCTCCTACAATGAGCAGTTCTTC TRBJ2-1 - TRBV12-3/TRBV12-4 -
CASSLGGLEQFF TGTGCCAGCAGCCTAGGGGGCCTTGAGCAGTTCTTC TRBJ2-1 TRBD1 TRBV12-3/TRBV12-4 -
CASSALPRGPANEQFF TGTGCCAGTAGTGCGTTACCCAGGGGGCCGGCCAATGAGCAGTTCTTC TRBJ2-1 TRBD1 TRBV19 -
CASSARLGMDRAIF TGTGCCAGCAGTGCCCGGCTCGGGATGGACAGAGCCATCTTC TRBJ2-7 - TRBV25-1 -
CASSKQTGMGEQFF TGTGCCAGCAGCAAGCAGACAGGCATGGGTGAGCAGTTCTTC TRBJ2-1 - TRBV7-2 -
CASSPRSGSSYNEQFF TGTGCCAGCTCACCAAGAAGCGGGAGCTCCTACAATGAGCAGTTCTTC TRBJ2-1 TRBD2 TRBV18 few
CASSHMTGPQQYF TGTGCCAGCAGCCACATGACAGGACCTCAGCAGTACTTC TRBJ2-7 - TRBV6-2/TRBV6-3 few
CSVGTVYEQYF TGCAGCGTCGGGACCGTATACGAGCAGTACTTC TRBJ2-7 - TRBV29-1 -
CASSGGMNTEAFF TGTGCCAGCAGCGGGGGAATGAACACTGAAGCTTTCTTT TRBJ1-1 - TRBV9 few
CASSVATGGVETQYF TGTGCCAGCAGCGTAGCTACAGGGGGCGTAGAGACCCAGTACTTC TRBJ2-5 TRBD1 TRBV9 -
CASSTLTPGNEQFF TGTGCCAGCAGTACCCTAACACCGGGGAATGAGCAGTTCTTC TRBJ2-1 - TRBV12-3/TRBV12-4 few
CASSMAGQTSYEQYF TGTGCCAGTAGTATGGCGGGACAGACTTCCTACGAGCAGTACTTC TRBJ2-7 - TRBV19 -
CASSPVGSSSYEQYF TGTGCCAGCAGCCCCGTAGGATCTAGCTCCTACGAGCAGTACTTC TRBJ2-7 - TRBV7-2 few
CSARGLLSEQYF TGCAGTGCCAGAGGTCTTTTGTCCGAGCAGTACTTC TRBJ2-7 - TRBV20-1 -
CSVVSPWSEQYF TGCAGCGTTGTGTCCCCTTGGAGCGAGCAGTACTTC TRBJ2-7 - TRBV29-1 -
CASSLEDGFSEQYF TGCGCCAGCAGCTTGGAGGACGGCTTTAGCGAGCAGTACTTC TRBJ2-7 - TRBV5-1 -
CASSQPGSSYNEQFF TGTGCCAGCAGCCAGCCAGGAAGCTCCTACAATGAGCAGTTCTTC TRBJ2-1 - TRBV3-1 -
CASSQEGGQGRTDTQYF TGCGCCAGCAGCCAAGAGGGGGGACAGGGCCGCACAGATACGCAGTATTTT TRBJ2-3 TRBD1 TRBV4-3 few
CASSPSLAGVGNEQFF TGTGCCAGCTCACCGTCTTTAGCGGGAGTTGGGAATGAGCAGTTCTTC TRBJ2-1 TRBD2 TRBV18 -
CASRTTPGANTEAFF TGCGCCAGCAGAACCACCCCAGGGGCCAACACTGAAGCTTTCTTT TRBJ1-1 - TRBV5-1 -
CASSEGALRQFF TGTGCCAGCAGTGAAGGGGCCCTACGGCAGTTCTTC TRBJ2-1 - TRBV2 -
CASSQAGLRTDTQYF TGCGCCAGCAGCCAAGCGGGACTTCGCACAGATACGCAGTATTTT TRBJ2-3 - TRBV4-3 -
CSALVAGEQQFF TGCAGCGCCCTAGTGGCGGGAGAGCAGCAGTTCTTC TRBJ2-1 TRBD2 TRBV29-1 -